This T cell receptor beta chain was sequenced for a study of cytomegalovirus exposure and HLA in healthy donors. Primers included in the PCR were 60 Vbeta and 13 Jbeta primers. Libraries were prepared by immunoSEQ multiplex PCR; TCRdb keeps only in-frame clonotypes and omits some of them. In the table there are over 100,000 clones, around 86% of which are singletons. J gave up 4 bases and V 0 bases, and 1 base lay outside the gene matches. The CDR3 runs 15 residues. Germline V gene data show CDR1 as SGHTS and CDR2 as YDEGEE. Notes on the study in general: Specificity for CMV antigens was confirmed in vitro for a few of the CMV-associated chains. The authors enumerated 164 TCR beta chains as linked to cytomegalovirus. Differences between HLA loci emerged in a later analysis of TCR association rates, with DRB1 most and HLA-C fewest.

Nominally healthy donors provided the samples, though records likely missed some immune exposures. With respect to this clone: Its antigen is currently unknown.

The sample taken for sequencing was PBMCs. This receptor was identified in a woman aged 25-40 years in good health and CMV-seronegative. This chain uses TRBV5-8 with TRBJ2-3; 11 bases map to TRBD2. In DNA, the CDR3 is TGTGCCAGCAGCTTGGGACTAGCGGGATCAGATACGCAGTATTTT. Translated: CASSLGLAGSDTQYF.